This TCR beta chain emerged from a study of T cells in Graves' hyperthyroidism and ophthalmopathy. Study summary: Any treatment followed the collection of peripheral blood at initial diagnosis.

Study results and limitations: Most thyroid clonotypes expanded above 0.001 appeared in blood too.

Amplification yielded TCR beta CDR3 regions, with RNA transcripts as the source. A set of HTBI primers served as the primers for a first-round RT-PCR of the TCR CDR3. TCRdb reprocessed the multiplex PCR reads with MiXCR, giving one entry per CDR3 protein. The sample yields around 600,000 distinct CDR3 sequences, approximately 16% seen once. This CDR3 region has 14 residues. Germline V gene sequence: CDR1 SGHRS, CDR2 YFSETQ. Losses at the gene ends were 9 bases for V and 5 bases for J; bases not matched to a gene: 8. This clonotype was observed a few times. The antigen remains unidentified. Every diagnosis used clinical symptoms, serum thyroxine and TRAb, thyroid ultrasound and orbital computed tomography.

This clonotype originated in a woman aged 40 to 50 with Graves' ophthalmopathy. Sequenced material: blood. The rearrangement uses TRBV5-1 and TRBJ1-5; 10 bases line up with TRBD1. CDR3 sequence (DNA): TGCGCCATCAAGACAGGGGGCCGCCATCAGCCCCAGCATTTT. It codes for CAIKTGGRHQPQHF. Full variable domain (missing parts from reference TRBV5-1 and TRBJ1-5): KAGVTQTPRYLIKTRGQQVTLSCSPISGHRSVSWYQQTPGQGLQFLFEYFSETQRNKGNFPGRFSGRQFSNSRSEMNVSTLELGDSALYLCAIKTGGRHQPQHFGDGTRLSIL.